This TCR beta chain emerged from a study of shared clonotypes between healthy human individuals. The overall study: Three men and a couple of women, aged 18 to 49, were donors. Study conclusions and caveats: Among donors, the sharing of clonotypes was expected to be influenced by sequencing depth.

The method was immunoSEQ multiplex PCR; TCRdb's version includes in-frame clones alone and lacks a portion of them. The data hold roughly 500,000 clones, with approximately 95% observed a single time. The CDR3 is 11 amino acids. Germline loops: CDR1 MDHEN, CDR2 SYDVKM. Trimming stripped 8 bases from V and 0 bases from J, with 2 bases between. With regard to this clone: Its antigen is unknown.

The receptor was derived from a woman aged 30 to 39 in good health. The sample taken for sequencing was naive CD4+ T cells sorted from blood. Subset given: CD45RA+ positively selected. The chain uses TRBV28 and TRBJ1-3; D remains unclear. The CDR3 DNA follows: TGTGCCAGCGGCTCTGGAAACACCATATATTTT. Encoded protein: CASGSGNTIYF. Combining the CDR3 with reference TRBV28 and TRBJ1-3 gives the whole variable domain DVKVTQSSRYLVKRTGEKVFLECVQDMDHENMFWYRQDPGLGLRLIYFSYDVKMKEKGDIPEGYSVSREKKERFSLILESASTNQTSMYLCASGSGNTIYFGEGSWLTVV.